What follows is one TCR beta chain and its context. Its target is unknown. The entry originates in a study of T cells in narcolepsy. Study observations and caveats: Autoreactive HCRT-specific and TRIB2-specific clonotypes were marked in same-patient CSF-versus-blood CD4+ comparisons. Autoreactive clonotypes reportedly recurred in blood of same and different patients, not controls.

Some clones are missing from TCRdb's copy, which holds only in-frame ones; the method was immunoSEQ multiplex PCR. This table holds 15,000 to 16,000 clones, roughly 87% found once. The V gene's germline CDR1 is MNHEY and CDR2 SMNVEV (reference sequence). V lost 10 bases to trimming and J lost 8 bases; unmatched junction nucleotides: 18. This CDR3 has 16 residues. The specimen was memory (CD45RA-) CD4+ T cells from blood. This chain uses TRBV27 with TRBJ2-1; 9 bases agree with TRBD1. This clonotype was obtained from a human donor in good health. The CDR3 sequence is CATARHPGQGGDEQFF. Written as DNA, the CDR3 is TGTGCCACCGCACGGCATCCGGGACAGGGTGGAGATGAGCAGTTCTTC.